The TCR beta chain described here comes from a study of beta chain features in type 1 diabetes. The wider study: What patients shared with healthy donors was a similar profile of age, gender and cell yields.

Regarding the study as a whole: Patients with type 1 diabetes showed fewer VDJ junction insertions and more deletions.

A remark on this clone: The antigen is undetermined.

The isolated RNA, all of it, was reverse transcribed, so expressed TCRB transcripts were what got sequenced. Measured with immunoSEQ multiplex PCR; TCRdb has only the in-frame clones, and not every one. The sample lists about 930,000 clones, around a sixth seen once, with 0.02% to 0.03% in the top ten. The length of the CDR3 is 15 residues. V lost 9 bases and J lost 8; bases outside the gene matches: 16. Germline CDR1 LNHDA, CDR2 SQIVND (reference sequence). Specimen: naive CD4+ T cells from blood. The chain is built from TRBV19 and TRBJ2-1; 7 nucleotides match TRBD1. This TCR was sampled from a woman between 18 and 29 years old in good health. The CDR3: CASKITIRTGHEQFF. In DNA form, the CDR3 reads TGTGCCAGCAAAATAACAATAAGGACAGGCCATGAGCAGTTCTTC.